These T cell receptor beta chains were read from a single sample in a study of control samples from healthy donors and cancer patients. The protocol was immunoSEQ multiplex PCR, while the TCRdb copy is restricted to in-frame clones and leaves out a portion. This table holds tens of thousands of clones, 84% found once. Sequencing input: PBMCs. Receptor source: a woman in her 50s with lung cancer. Both conserved end residues are part of each CDR3. A D gene is named only where the DNA matches it firmly. Clone size appears in some rows only: once, few, many, or a class for an expanded clone.

.	TRBV13	TRBJ2-7	.	CASSPRSGPEQYF	TGTGCCAGCAGCCCGAGGTCAGGGCCCGAGCAGTACTTC
medium-sized	TRBV27	TRBJ1-6	.	CASSITGWGSPLHF	TGTGCCAGCAGTATAACAGGGTGGGGTTCACCCCTCCACTTT
.	TRBV19	TRBJ2-1	.	CASSSPGAGGRGLNEQFF	TGTGCCAGTAGTTCGCCCGGGGCGGGCGGAAGAGGCCTCAATGAGCAGTTCTTC
.	TRBV5-6	TRBJ1-2	TRBD1	CASSRDRSYGYTF	TGTGCCAGCAGCCGGGACAGGTCGTATGGCTACACCTTC
.	TRBV19	TRBJ1-6	.	CASSPGPSQPLHF	TGTGCCAGTAGCCCGGGGCCCAGTCAACCCCTCCACTTT
.	TRBV4-3	TRBJ2-5	.	CASSQDPVGASTETQYF	TGCGCCAGCAGCCAAGATCCCGTAGGGGCTAGCACAGAGACCCAGTACTTC
.	TRBV5-1	TRBJ1-4	TRBD1	CASSAGTGPNEKLFF	TGCGCCAGCAGCGCAGGGACAGGGCCTAATGAAAAACTGTTTTTT
.	TRBV5-6	TRBJ1-2	.	CASSLGAAYGYTF	TGTGCCAGCAGCCTCGGGGCAGCCTATGGCTACACCTTC
.	TRBV10-1	TRBJ2-1	.	CASSEESGASYNEQFF	TGCGCCAGCAGTGAGGAGTCTGGAGCTTCCTACAATGAGCAGTTCTTC
few	TRBV5-1	TRBJ1-6	.	CASSLEVFGSPLHF	TGCGCCAGCAGCTTGGAGGTCTTTGGTTCACCCCTCCACTTT
.	TRBV7-2	TRBJ2-6	.	CASSLAFGTSGANVLTF	TGTGCCAGCAGCTTAGCTTTTGGGACCTCTGGGGCCAACGTCCTGACTTTC
once	TRBV29-1	TRBJ1-1	TRBD1	CSVRTGGTEAFF	TGCAGCGTGCGAACAGGGGGCACTGAAGCTTTCTTT
.	TRBV27	TRBJ2-2	TRBD1	CASSLFPGQVPTGELFF	TGTGCCAGCAGTTTATTCCCGGGACAGGTTCCCACCGGGGAGCTGTTTTTT
.	TRBV7-9	TRBJ1-4	.	CASSLEWGTNEKLFF	TGTGCCAGCAGCTTAGAATGGGGTACTAATGAAAAACTGTTTTTT
.	TRBV18	TRBJ1-1	.	CASSPLTENTEAFF	TGTGCCAGCTCACCACTGACAGAAAACACTGAAGCTTTCTTT
.	TRBV19	TRBJ1-1	.	CASSLVADTEAFF	TGTGCCAGTAGTCTCGTCGCGGACACTGAAGCTTTCTTT
.	TRBV27	TRBJ1-2	.	CASSFRGRGYTF	TGTGCCAGCAGTTTCAGGGGTCGTGGCTACACCTTC
.	TRBV6-2/TRBV6-3	TRBJ1-1	.	CASSYGGGWATEAFF	TGTGCCAGCAGTTACGGGGGAGGGTGGGCCACTGAAGCTTTCTTT
.	TRBV6-5	TRBJ2-3	.	CASSLRQSTDTQYF	TGTGCCAGCAGTTTGCGACAGAGCACAGATACGCAGTATTTT
.	TRBV27	TRBJ1-1	.	CASSLRSGTEAFF	TGTGCCAGCAGTTTGAGGTCTGGCACTGAAGCTTTCTTT
few	TRBV24-1	TRBJ1-2	TRBD1	CATRGTGGNYGYTF	TGTGCCACCAGAGGGACAGGGGGCAACTATGGCTACACCTTC
many	TRBV28	TRBJ1-1	.	CASSPGGNTEAFF	TGTGCCAGCAGTCCGGGGGGGAACACTGAAGCTTTCTTT
few	TRBV12-3/TRBV12-4	TRBJ1-1	.	CASSLAGPEAFF	TGTGCCAGCAGTTTAGCGGGGCCTGAAGCTTTCTTT
.	TRBV5-1	TRBJ2-3	.	CASSLVSGLETQAQYF	TGCGCCAGCAGCTTGGTATCGGGACTTGAGACCCAAGCGCAGTATTTT
.	TRBV7-2	TRBJ1-1	.	CASRHGGSMNTEAFF	TGTGCCAGCCGTCATGGGGGCTCCATGAACACTGAAGCTTTCTTT
few	TRBV28	TRBJ1-2	TRBD1	CASSTTGGDYGYTF	TGTGCCAGCAGCACAACAGGGGGCGACTATGGCTACACCTTC
.	TRBV5-4	TRBJ2-2	TRBD1	CASARDRGGGELFF	TGTGCCAGCGCCCGGGACAGAGGCGGCGGGGAGCTGTTTTTT
.	TRBV15	TRBJ2-7	TRBD1	CATSRRWQGASYEQYF	TGTGCCACCAGCAGAAGGTGGCAGGGGGCCTCCTACGAGCAGTACTTC
.	TRBV29-1	TRBJ2-1	TRBD2	CSASRGGSYNEQFF	TGCAGCGCCTCCCGGGGGGGCTCCTACAATGAGCAGTTCTTC
.	TRBV5-4	TRBJ1-6	.	CASSLASYYNSPLHF	TGTGCCAGCAGCTTGGCTAGCTACTATAATTCACCCCTCCACTTT
.	TRBV5-6	TRBJ2-1	TRBD1	CASSWAGGTWNEQFF	TGTGCCAGCAGCTGGGCAGGGGGTACTTGGAATGAGCAGTTCTTC
.	TRBV27	TRBJ1-2	.	CASSSPEGVGYTF	TGTGCCAGCAGTTCCCCGGAGGGGGTTGGCTACACCTTC
.	TRBV2	TRBJ1-4	.	CASRDGQGYEKLFF	TGTGCCAGCAGGGATGGGCAGGGATATGAAAAACTGTTTTTT
.	TRBV5-4	TRBJ2-5	.	CASSGRAQETQYF	TGTGCCAGCAGCGGGAGAGCCCAAGAGACCCAGTACTTC
.	TRBV13	TRBJ1-1	.	CASSQDTEAFF	TGTGCCAGCAGCCAAGACACTGAAGCTTTCTTT
.	TRBV20-1	TRBJ1-1	.	CSATDRLNTEAFF	TGCAGTGCTACTGACAGATTGAACACTGAAGCTTTCTTT
.	TRBV27	TRBJ1-1	.	CASSLTKPDRGAFF	TGTGCCAGCAGTCTTACAAAACCGGATCGGGGGGCTTTCTTT
few	TRBV13	TRBJ1-5	.	CASSLGRDIGGNQPQHF	TGTGCCAGCAGCCTCGGCCGGGACATAGGTGGAAATCAGCCCCAGCATTTT